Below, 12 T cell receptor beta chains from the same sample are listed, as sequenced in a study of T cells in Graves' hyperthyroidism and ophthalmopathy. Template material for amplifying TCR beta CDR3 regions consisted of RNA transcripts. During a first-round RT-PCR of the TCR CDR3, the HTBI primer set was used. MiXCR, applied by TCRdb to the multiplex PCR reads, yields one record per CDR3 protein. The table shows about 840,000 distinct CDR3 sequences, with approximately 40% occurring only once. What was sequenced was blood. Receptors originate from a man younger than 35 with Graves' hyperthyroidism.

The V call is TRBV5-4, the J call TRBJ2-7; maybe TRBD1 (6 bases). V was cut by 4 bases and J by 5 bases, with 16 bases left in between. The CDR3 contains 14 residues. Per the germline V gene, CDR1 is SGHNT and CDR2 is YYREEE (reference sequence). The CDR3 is CASSLTGTRHEQYF. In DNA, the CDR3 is TGTGCCAGCAGCCTTACCGGGACAAGACACGAGCAGTACTTC.

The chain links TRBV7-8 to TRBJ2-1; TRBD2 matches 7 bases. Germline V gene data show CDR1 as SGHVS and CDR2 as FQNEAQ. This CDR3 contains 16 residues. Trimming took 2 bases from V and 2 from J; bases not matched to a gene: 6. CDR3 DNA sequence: TGTGCCAGCAGCTTATGGGCGGGAGTGGCCTACAATGAGCAGTTCTTC. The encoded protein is CASSLWAGVAYNEQFF.

The CDR3 DNA follows: TGCAGCGTTGGGAGGGAAACCGACGAGCAGTACTTC. It encodes CSVGRETDEQYF. The chain links TRBV29-1 to TRBJ2-7; possible D gene TRBD2, 6 bases. There are 12 residues in the CDR3. Trimming cost V 4 bases and J 5 bases, with 12 bases left between them. CDR1 is SQVTM and CDR2 is ANQGSEA in the germline V gene.

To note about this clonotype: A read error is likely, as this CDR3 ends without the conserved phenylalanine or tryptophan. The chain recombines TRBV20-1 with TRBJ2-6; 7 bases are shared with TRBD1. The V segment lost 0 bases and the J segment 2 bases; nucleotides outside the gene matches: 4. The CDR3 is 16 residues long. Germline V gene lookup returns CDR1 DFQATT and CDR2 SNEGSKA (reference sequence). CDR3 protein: CSARDATGTGANVLTP. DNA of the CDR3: TGCAGTGCTAGAGATGCGACAGGGACTGGGGCCAACGTCCTGACTCCA.

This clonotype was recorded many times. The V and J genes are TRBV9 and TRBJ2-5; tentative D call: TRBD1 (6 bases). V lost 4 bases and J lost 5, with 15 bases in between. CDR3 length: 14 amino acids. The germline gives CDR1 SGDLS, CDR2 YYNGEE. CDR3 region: CASSTTGGVETQYF. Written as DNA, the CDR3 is TGTGCCAGCAGCACGACAGGAGGTGTGGAGACCCAGTACTTC.

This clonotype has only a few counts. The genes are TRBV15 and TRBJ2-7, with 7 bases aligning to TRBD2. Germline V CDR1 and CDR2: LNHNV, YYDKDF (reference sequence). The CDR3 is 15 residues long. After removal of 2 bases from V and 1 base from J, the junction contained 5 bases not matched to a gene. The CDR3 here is CATSRLPGGSYEQYF. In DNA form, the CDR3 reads TGTGCCACCAGCAGACTACCGGGAGGTTCCTACGAGCAGTACTTC.

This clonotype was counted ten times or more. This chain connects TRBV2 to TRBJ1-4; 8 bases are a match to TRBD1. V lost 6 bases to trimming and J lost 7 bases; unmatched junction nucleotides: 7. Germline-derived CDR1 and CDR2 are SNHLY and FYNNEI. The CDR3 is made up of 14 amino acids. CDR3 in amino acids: CASSSRTGSEKLFF. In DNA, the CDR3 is TGTGCCAGCAGCTCACGGACAGGGAGTGAAAAACTGTTTTTT.

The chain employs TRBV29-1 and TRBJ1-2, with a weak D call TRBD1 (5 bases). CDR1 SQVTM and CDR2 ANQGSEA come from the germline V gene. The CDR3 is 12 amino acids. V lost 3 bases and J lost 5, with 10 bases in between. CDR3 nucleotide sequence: TGCAGCGTTGAGGGGACTTCTTATGGCTACACCTTC. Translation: CSVEGTSYGYTF.

CDR3 loop: CASSFDRASPLHF. CDR3 nucleotides: TGTGCCAGCAGCTTCGACAGGGCTTCACCCCTCCACTTT. This chain connects TRBV5-4 to TRBJ1-6; 7 bases line up with TRBD1. Trimming cost V 2 bases and J 9 bases; bases outside gene matches: 2. The CDR3 sequence is 13 residues long. Germline lookup yields CDR1 SGHNT and CDR2 YYREEE (reference sequence). The variable domain in full, completed from reference TRBV5-4 and TRBJ1-6, reads ETGVTQSPTHLIKTRGQQVTLRCSSQSGHNTVSWYQQALGQGPQFIFQYYREEENGRGNFPPRFSGLQFPNYSSELNVNALELDDSALYLCASSFDRASPLHFGNGTRLTVT.

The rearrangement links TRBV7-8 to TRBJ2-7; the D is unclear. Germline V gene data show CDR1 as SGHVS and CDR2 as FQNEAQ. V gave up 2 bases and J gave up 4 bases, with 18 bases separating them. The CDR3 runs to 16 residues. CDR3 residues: CASSLRVGARLYEQYF. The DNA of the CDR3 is TGTGCCAGCAGCTTACGTGTTGGAGCCAGACTGTACGAGCAGTACTTC.

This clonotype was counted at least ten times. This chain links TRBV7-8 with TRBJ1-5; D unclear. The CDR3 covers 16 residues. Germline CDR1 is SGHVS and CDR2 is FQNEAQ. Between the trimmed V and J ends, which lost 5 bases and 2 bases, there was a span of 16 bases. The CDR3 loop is CASSTTRPSGNQPQHF. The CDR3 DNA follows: TGTGCCAGCAGCACGACCCGGCCTTCGGGCAATCAGCCCCAGCATTTT.

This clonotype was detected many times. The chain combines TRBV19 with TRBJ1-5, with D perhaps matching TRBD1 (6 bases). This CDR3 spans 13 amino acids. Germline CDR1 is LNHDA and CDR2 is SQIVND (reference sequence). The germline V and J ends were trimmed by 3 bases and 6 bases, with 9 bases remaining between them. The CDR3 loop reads CASSIRQVQPQHF. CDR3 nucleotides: TGTGCCAGTAGTATCCGACAGGTTCAGCCCCAGCATTTT.